Below, 20 T cell receptor beta chains from the same sample are listed, as sequenced in a study of response to subunit inactivated influenza vaccine. TCRdb redid the calling of the RT-PCR reads with MiXCR, one entry per CDR3 protein. The table lists approximately 500,000 distinct CDR3 sequences, approximately 24% of them singletons, with around 2.8% in the top ten. These data are also associated with another study on T cells expressing NK-cell markers. That investigation notes: TCR beta cDNA was made by 5'RACE template switching with UMIs.

This specimen consisted of CD4+ T cells sorted from PBMCs, obtained 11 to 12 days after vaccination. The source of these receptors is a man aged 45-65 years who received an inactivated influenza vaccine.

The chain couples TRBV6-1 to TRBJ2-6, with D perhaps TRBD1 (6 bases). The V and J ends lost 4 bases and 1 base respectively, with 11 bases between them. Per germline, CDR1 MNHNS and CDR2 SASEGT. The CDR3 is 16 amino acids. CDR3 in amino acids: CASSGARGSGANVLTF. DNA for the CDR3: TGTGCCAGCAGTGGAGCCAGGGGTTCTGGGGCCAACGTCCTGACTTTC.

The DNA of the CDR3 is TGTGCCAGCAGCTTGGGACTAGAGTTCCTCGAGCAGTACTTC. Its protein is CASSLGLEFLEQYF. The chain joins TRBV7-2 to TRBJ2-7, with TRBD2 identical over 8 bases. With 3 bases clipped from V and 6 bases from J, the junction kept 7 bases outside the gene matches. There are 14 residues in the CDR3. Germline V gene sequence: CDR1 SGHTA, CDR2 FQGNSA.

Many counts were recorded for this clonotype. Germline and junction disagree at one end, which may indicate a read error. The chain couples TRBV4-3 to TRBJ2-7; the match to TRBD1 covers 9 bases. CDR1 and CDR2 from the germline V gene are LGHNA and YSLEER. CDR3 length: 14 amino acids. The CDR3 loop reads CASSQDRGSYEQYF. The CDR3 coding sequence is TGTGCCAGCAGCCAGGACAGGGGTTCCTACGAGCAGTACTTC.

This clonotype was counted only a few times. This chain uses TRBV20-1 with TRBJ1-2, with 7 bases fitting TRBD1. CDR1 and CDR2 from the germline V gene are DFQATT and SNEGSKA (reference sequence). The junction had 5 bases not matched to a gene; V was cut back by 6 bases and J by 4 bases. CDR3 size: 12 residues. The CDR3 bases are TGCAGTGCCACCGGGACAGTCTATGGCTACACCTTC. It translates to CSATGTVYGYTF.

In DNA form, the CDR3 reads TGTGCCAGCAGCTCAACAGGGGGCCTCCCCTACGAGCAGTACTTC. As protein: CASSSTGGLPYEQYF. The chain joins TRBV5-6 to TRBJ2-7; 9 bases map to TRBD1. The CDR3 totals 15 residues. Trimming took 3 bases from V and 2 from J; bases not matched to a gene: 6. Germline CDR1 SGHDT, CDR2 YYEEEE.

This chain uses TRBV10-1 with TRBJ2-2, with a weak D call TRBD1 (6 bases). CDR1 and CDR2 (germline): WNHNN, SYGVQD (reference sequence). Trimming shortened V by 9 bases and J by 8 bases, and 19 bases separated the two germline ends. This CDR3 is 14 amino acids long. CDR3 bases: TGCGCCAGACAGGGTCCCACCGAGGCGGGGGAGCTGTTTTTT. The encoded protein is CARQGPTEAGELFF.

This clonotype was detected a few times. The chain's CDR3 is CSARVVAGGGYNEQFF. The CDR3 DNA follows: TGCAGTGCTAGGGTAGTCGCGGGAGGGGGGTACAATGAGCAGTTCTTC. The V call is TRBV20-1, the J call TRBJ2-1, with TRBD2 identical over 9 bases. The CDR3 covers 16 residues. Losses at the gene ends were 3 bases for V and 4 bases for J; bases not matched to a gene: 10. Germline loops: CDR1 DFQATT, CDR2 SNEGSKA (reference sequence).

This clonotype was observed a handful of times. V and J are TRBV12-3 or TRBV12-4 and TRBJ2-2; tentatively, D is TRBD1 (7 bases). The length of the CDR3 is 14 residues. V lost 3 bases to trimming and J lost 8 bases, with 13 bases between them. CDR3 DNA sequence: TGTGCCAGCAGTTTTGGAGGGGGCATGGGGGAGCTGTTTTTT. Translating it yields CASSFGGGMGELFF.

The J gene is TRBJ1-4, the V gene TRBV9; perhaps TRBD1 as D (5 bases). The germline V gene has CDR1 SGDLS and CDR2 YYNGEE. The CDR3 totals 15 residues. Trimming shortened V by 0 bases and J by 7 bases, and 13 bases separated the two germline ends. CDR3: CASSVEGSAIEKLFF. Written as DNA, the CDR3 is TGTGCCAGCAGCGTAGAGGGGTCTGCGATTGAAAAACTGTTTTTT.

The V call is TRBV25-1, the J call TRBJ1-1, with D perhaps matching TRBD1 (5 bases). Germline lookup yields CDR1 MGHDK and CDR2 SYGVNS. This CDR3 is built from 16 residues. V gave up 1 base and J gave up 5 bases, with 17 bases separating them. The CDR3 nucleotides are TGTGCCAGCAGTGAATCCGGGGGAGGGGCGTGGACTGAAGCTTTCTTT. Translated: CASSESGGGAWTEAFF.

This clonotype has more than one count but fewer than ten. V gene TRBV28 combines with J gene TRBJ1-2; TRBD1 agrees at 9 bases. Germline CDR1 reads MDHEN; CDR2 reads SYDVKM. Losses at the gene ends were 5 bases for V and 3 bases for J; bases not matched to a gene: 7. The CDR3 covers 15 residues. This CDR3 is CASSQGQGNDYGYTF. CDR3 DNA sequence: TGTGCCAGCAGTCAAGGACAGGGGAACGACTATGGCTACACCTTC.

V usage is TRBV29-1 and J usage is TRBJ2-3; TRBD1 agrees at 8 bases. V trimming: 2 bases; J trimming: 0 bases; junction bases outside the gene matches: 4. CDR1 and CDR2 from the germline V gene are SQVTM and ANQGSEA. The CDR3 spans 15 residues. CDR3 bases: TGCAGCGTTGAACGACAGGGGCCTAGCACAGATACGCAGTATTTT. Protein product: CSVERQGPSTDTQYF.

This clonotype has a handful of counts. The V gene is TRBV4-3, the J gene TRBJ2-1; D uncertain. Germline lookup yields CDR1 LGHNA and CDR2 YSLEER. Trimming pared 1 base from V and 7 bases from J, leaving 14 bases between. There are 15 residues in the CDR3. The CDR3 here is CASSQGLSLGNEQFF. The DNA of the CDR3 is TGCGCCAGCAGCCAAGGTCTGTCTCTCGGGAATGAGCAGTTCTTC.

This sequence joins TRBV7-2 and TRBJ2-7, with no clear D. V was clipped by 7 bases and J by 0 bases, with 13 bases between them. This CDR3 region has 14 residues. Germline V CDR1 and CDR2: SGHTA, FQGNSA. As DNA, the CDR3 is TGTGCCAGCATGGGGTCACGAACCTCCTACGAGCAGTACTTC. This sequence encodes CASMGSRTSYEQYF.

This chain joins TRBV4-2 and TRBJ1-3; D ambiguous. The germline gives CDR1 LGHNA, CDR2 YNFKEQ. The germline V and J ends were trimmed by 3 bases and 4 bases, with 10 bases remaining between them. The CDR3 is made up of 14 amino acids. In DNA form, the CDR3 reads TGTGCCAGCAGCCAGGGGTTTGAGGGAAACACCATATATTTT. Protein: CASSQGFEGNTIYF.

This clonotype has just a few counts. The rearrangement links TRBV5-1 to TRBJ1-1; TRBD1 is a possible D gene (6 bases). V was trimmed by 3 bases and J by 2 bases, leaving 23 bases between them. The CDR3 is 18 amino acids. The germline gives CDR1 SGHRS, CDR2 YFSETQ. CDR3 in DNA: TGCGCCAGCAGCTACCTGACTGGCAGGGGATGGGTTAACACTGAAGCTTTCTTT. Translating gives CASSYLTGRGWVNTEAFF.

This clonotype has more than one count but fewer than ten. This rearrangement joins TRBV20-1 to TRBJ2-1, with 9 bases that match TRBD2. The V segment lost 3 bases and the J segment 7 bases; nucleotides outside the gene matches: 4. Per germline, CDR1 DFQATT and CDR2 SNEGSKA (reference sequence). The CDR3 runs 13 residues. This CDR3 reads CSASLAGRNEQFF. DNA for the CDR3: TGCAGTGCTAGCCTAGCGGGAAGGAATGAGCAGTTCTTC.

The rearrangement joins TRBV20-1 to TRBJ2-5; D gene unclear. The CDR3 is 13 residues long. Germline V lookup: CDR1 DFQATT, CDR2 SNEGSKA (reference sequence). The V end was cut by 3 bases, the J end by 0 bases, with 8 bases between. The CDR3 here is CSASSMYQETQYF. CDR3 DNA sequence: TGCAGTGCTAGCTCCATGTACCAAGAGACCCAGTACTTC.

The chain joins TRBV30 to TRBJ2-3, with 14 positions matching TRBD2. The germline V gene encodes CDR1 GTSNPN and CDR2 SVGIG (reference sequence). Trimming at V came to 5 bases and at J to 4 bases, leaving 5 bases not matched to a gene. There are 15 residues in the CDR3. CDR3 in DNA: TGTGCCTGGCTAGCGGGACTAGCGGGGGCAGATACGCAGTATTTT. Translated, it gives CAWLAGLAGADTQYF.

This clonotype appeared once. This sequence joins TRBV5-1 and TRBJ2-3; TRBD1 matches at 8 bases. Germline V gene lookup returns CDR1 SGHRS and CDR2 YFSETQ. V trimming: 5 bases; J trimming: 2 bases; junction bases outside the gene matches: 10. The CDR3 consists of 16 residues. The CDR3 region has the DNA TGCGCCAGCAGGTCAGGGGACAGGCTCATCACAGATACGCAGTATTTT. Residues: CASRSGDRLITDTQYF.